Included here is one TCR beta chain sequence, with context. V was shortened by 3 bases and J by 2 bases, with 13 bases between the two germline ends. CDR1 and CDR2 from the germline V gene are MNHEY and SMNVEV (reference sequence). The CDR3 is 15 residues long. In the original processing: Estimation of nucleated cell counts relied on the amplification of reference gene primers. Profiled with immunoSEQ multiplex PCR; TCRdb holds only in-frame clones, not every one. The DNA gave D and trimming, while V, J and clone size come from that table. The sample shows fewer than 350,000 clones, roughly 88% of them seen only once. This sample is drawn from a study of blood T cell repertoires in COVID-19. Study-level information: The samples span acute and convalescent COVID-19 from the United States, Italy and Spain.

Material: PBMCs or T cells enriched from blood (not recorded which). The chain carries TRBV27 and TRBJ1-1; D uncertain. This clonotype was sampled from a woman in her forties with acute COVID-19. The CDR3 coding sequence is TGTGCCAGCAGTTTGGGCCTGGGCTCCAACACTGAAGCTTTCTTT. It is translated as CASSLGLGSNTEAFF.